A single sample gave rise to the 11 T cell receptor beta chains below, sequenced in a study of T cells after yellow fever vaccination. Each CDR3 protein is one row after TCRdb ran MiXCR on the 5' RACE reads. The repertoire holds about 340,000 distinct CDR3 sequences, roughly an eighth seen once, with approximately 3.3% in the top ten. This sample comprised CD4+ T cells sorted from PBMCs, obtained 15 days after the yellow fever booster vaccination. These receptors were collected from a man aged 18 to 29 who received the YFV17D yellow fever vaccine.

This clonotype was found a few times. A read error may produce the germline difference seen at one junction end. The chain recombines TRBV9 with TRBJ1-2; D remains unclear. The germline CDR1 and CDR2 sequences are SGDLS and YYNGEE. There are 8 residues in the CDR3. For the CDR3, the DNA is TGTGCCAGCAGCGTAGGGAACTTC. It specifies CASSVGNF.

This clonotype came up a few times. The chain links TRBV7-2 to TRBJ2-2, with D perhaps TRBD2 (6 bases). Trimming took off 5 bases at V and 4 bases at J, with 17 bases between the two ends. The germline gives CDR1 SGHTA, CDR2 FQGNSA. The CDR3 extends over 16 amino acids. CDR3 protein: CASSKRPGVLTGELFF. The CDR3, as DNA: TGTGCCAGCAGCAAACGCCCGGGAGTCCTCACCGGGGAGCTGTTTTTT.

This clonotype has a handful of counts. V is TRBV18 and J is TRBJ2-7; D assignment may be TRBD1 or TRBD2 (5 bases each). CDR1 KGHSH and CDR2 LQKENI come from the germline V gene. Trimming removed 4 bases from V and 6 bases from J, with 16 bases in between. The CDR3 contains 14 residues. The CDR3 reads CASSRGQGRGEQYF. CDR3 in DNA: TGTGCCAGCTCACGAGGCCAGGGTCGGGGCGAGCAGTACTTC.

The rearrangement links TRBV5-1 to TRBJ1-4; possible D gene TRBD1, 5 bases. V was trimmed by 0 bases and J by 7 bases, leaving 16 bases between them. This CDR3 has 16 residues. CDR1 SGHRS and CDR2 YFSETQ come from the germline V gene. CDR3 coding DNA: TGCGCCAGCAGCTTGGGGGGCGCCAGGTCTAGTGAAAAACTGTTTTTT. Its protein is CASSLGGARSSEKLFF.

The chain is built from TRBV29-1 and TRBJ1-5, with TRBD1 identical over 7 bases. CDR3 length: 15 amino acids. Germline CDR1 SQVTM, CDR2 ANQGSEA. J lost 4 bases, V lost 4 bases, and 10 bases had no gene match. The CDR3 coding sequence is TGCAGCGTTGGTTTCGGACAGGCAGGGAATCAGCCCCAGCATTTT. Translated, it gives CSVGFGQAGNQPQHF.

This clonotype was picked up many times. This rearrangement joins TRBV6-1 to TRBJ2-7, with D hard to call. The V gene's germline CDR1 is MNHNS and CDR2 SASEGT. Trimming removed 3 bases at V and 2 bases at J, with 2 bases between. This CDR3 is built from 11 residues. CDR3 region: CASSETYEQYV. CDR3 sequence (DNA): TGTGCCAGCAGTGAGACCTACGAGCAGTACGTC.

The chain's CDR3 is CASSFEIDTQYF. The CDR3 coding sequence is TGTGCCAGCAGCTTCGAGATAGATACGCAGTATTTT. The chain recombines TRBV11-2 with TRBJ2-3; no firm D call. Per germline, CDR1 SGHAT and CDR2 FQNNGV. The CDR3 contains 12 residues. Trimming cost V 3 bases and J 5 bases, with 6 bases left between them. Full variable domain (remainder filled in from reference TRBV11-2 and TRBJ2-3): EAGVAQSPRYKIIEKRQSVAFWCNPISGHATLYWYQQILGQGPKLLIQFQNNGVVDDSQLPKDRFSAERLKGVDSTLKIQPAKLEDSAVYLCASSFEIDTQYFGPGTRLTVL.

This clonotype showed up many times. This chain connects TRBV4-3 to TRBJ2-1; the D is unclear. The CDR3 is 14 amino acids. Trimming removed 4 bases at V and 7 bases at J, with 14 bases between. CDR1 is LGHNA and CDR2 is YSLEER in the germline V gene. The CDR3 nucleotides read TGCGCCAGCAGCCCCCCCTCGAGCCAAAATGAGCAGTTCTTC. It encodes CASSPPSSQNEQFF.

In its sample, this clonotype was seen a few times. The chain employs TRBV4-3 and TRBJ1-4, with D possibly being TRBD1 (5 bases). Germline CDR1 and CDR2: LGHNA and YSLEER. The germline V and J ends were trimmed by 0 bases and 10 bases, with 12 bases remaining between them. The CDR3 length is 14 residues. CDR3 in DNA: TGCGCCAGCAGCCAAGATCTCTGGGGGGGAAAACTGTTTTTT. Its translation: CASSQDLWGGKLFF.

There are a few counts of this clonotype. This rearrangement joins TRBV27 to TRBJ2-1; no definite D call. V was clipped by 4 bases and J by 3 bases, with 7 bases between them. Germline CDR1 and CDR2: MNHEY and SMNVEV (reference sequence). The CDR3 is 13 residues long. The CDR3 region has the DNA TGTGCCAGCAGTTCGGCCAGCTACAATGAGCAGTTCTTC. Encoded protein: CASSSASYNEQFF.

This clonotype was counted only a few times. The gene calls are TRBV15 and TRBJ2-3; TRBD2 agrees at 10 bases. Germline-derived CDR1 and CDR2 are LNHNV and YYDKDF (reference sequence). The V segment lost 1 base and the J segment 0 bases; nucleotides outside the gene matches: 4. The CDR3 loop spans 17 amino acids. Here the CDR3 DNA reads TGTGCCACCAGCAGAGGGGTAGCGGGGGGTAGCACAGATACGCAGTATTTT. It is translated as CATSRGVAGGSTDTQYF.